The 4 T cell receptor beta chains below come from one sample, sequenced in a study of T cells after yellow fever vaccination. TCRdb reprocessed the 5' RACE reads with MiXCR, giving one entry per CDR3 protein. The sample contains approximately 340,000 distinct CDR3 sequences, approximately 9% of which appear only once. The sequenced sample was PBMCs, obtained on the day of the first yellow fever vaccination. The receptors were sampled from a man between 18 and 29 years old who received the YFV17D yellow fever vaccine.

V gene TRBV29-1 combines with J gene TRBJ2-3; 13 nucleotides agree with TRBD2. Per germline, CDR1 SQVTM and CDR2 ANQGSEA. The J segment lost 6 bases and the V segment lost 6 bases, leaving 6 bases of the junction unmatched. CDR3 length: 14 residues. This CDR3 reads CSVDGLAGDDTQYF. The CDR3 coding sequence is TGCAGCGTAGATGGACTAGCGGGGGACGATACGCAGTATTTT.

This clonotype showed up just a few times. The V call is TRBV5-6, the J call TRBJ2-5, with D hard to call. The germline V gene has CDR1 SGHDT and CDR2 YYEEEE. The V and J ends lost 4 bases and 5 bases respectively, with 18 bases between them. The CDR3 extends over 15 amino acids. The CDR3 DNA follows: TGTGCCAGCAGCGCCATTTATACCGGCCAGGAGACCCAGTACTTC. This translates into CASSAIYTGQETQYF.

The V gene is TRBV4-3, the J gene TRBJ2-3; D is uncertain. The CDR3 totals 15 residues. Germline CDR1 is LGHNA and CDR2 is YSLEER. Trimming shortened V by 0 bases and J by 0 bases, and 7 bases separated the two germline ends. DNA of the CDR3: TGCGCCAGCAGCCAAGAACCAGCGAGCACAGATACGCAGTATTTT. Residues: CASSQEPASTDTQYF.

The sample holds many counts of this clonotype. The rearrangement uses TRBV6-2 or TRBV6-3 and TRBJ2-7; TRBD1 is a possible D gene (6 bases). Per the germline V gene, CDR1 is MNHEY and CDR2 is SVGEGT. The CDR3 consists of 16 residues. Deletions cut 0 bases from V and 0 bases from J, with 12 bases between. As DNA, the CDR3 is TGTGCCAGCAGTTACTCGAGTGGGGACACCTCCTACGAGCAGTACGTC. Translation gives CASSYSSGDTSYEQYV.